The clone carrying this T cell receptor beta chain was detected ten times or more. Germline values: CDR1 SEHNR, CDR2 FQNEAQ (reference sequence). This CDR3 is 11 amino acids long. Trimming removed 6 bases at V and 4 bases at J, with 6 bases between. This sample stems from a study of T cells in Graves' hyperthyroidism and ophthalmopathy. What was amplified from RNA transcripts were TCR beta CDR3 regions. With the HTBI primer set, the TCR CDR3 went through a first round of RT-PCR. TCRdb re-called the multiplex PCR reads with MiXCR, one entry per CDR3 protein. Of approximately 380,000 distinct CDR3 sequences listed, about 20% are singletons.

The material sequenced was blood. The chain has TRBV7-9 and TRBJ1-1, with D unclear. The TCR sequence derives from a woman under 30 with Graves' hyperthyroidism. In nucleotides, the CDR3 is TGTGCCAGCAGTCACTTCACTGAAGCTTTCTTT. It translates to CASSHFTEAFF.